This T cell receptor (beta chain) was sequenced during a study of OX40 agonist ivuxolimab in advanced cancers. Trimming took 3 bases from V and 0 from J, leaving 9 bases between them. The CDR3 sequence is 15 residues long. Germline V gives CDR1 LNHDA, CDR2 SQIVND (reference sequence). Assay: immunoSEQ multiplex PCR; the TCRdb copy retains only in-frame clones and omits some. The table shows about 70,000 clones, with roughly 80% occurring only once. The sequence derives from an adult with an advanced solid tumor such as melanoma, head and neck, liver or kidney cancer. The chain employs TRBV19 and TRBJ2-1, with D possibly TRBD2 on 5 matching bases. Sequencing was performed on CD4+ or CD8+ T cells sorted from blood, taken in a trial of the OX40 agonist ivuxolimab. CDR3 DNA sequence: TGTGCCAGTAGTATTGAGGGAAGCTCCTACAATGAGCAGTTCTTC. This codes for CASSIEGSSYNEQFF. Full variable domain (rest looked up from reference TRBV19 and TRBJ2-1): DGGITQSPKYLFRKEGQNVTLSCEQNLNHDAMYWYRQDPGQGLRLIYYSQIVNDFQKGDIAEGYSVSREKKESFPLTVTSAQKNPTAFYLCASSIEGSSYNEQFFGPGTRLTVL.